Listed here are 7 T cell receptor beta chains from one sample, sequenced in a study of CD8+ T cells in alopecia areata. Sequencing used cDNA as its template, made by extracting RNA and reverse transcribing it. Only in-frame clones appear in the TCRdb table, and some are missing; sequencing was by immunoSEQ multiplex PCR. The sample has some 170,000 clones, less than 75% seen once. This material consisted of CD8+ T cells sorted from blood, taken at week 0. Receptors were obtained from a human donor with alopecia areata.

Only a few counts were recorded for this clone. This rearrangement joins TRBV5-6 to TRBJ2-6; 8 positions match TRBD1. The CDR3 runs to 15 residues. The germline V gene has CDR1 SGHDT and CDR2 YYEEEE. The V gene end was trimmed by 4 bases and the J gene end by 1 base; junction bases not matched to a gene: 1. CDR3 nucleotides: TGTGCCAGCAGCGGGACAGGTTCTGGGGCCAACGTCCTGACTTTC. As protein: CASSGTGSGANVLTF.

The chain links TRBV15 to TRBJ2-3, with D perhaps assigned TRBD1 or TRBD2 (5 bases each). CDR3 size: 13 residues. Between the trimmed V and J ends, which lost 11 bases and 0 bases, there was a span of 12 bases. Germline lookup yields CDR1 LNHNV and CDR2 YYDKDF (reference sequence). Written as DNA, the CDR3 is TGTGCCGCCCGGGACCATAGCACAGATACGCAGTATTTT. Protein: CAARDHSTDTQYF.

The chain links TRBV9 to TRBJ1-2; 9 bases line up with TRBD1. The CDR3 loop spans 13 amino acids. Germline loops: CDR1 SGDLS, CDR2 YYNGEE. The J segment lost 8 bases and the V segment lost 4 bases, leaving 6 bases of the junction unmatched. In nucleotides, the CDR3 is TGTGCCAGCAGCCTAAGGACAGGGGAGGGCTACACCTTC. It codes for CASSLRTGEGYTF.

This clone appeared a single time. The gene calls are TRBV4-2 and TRBJ2-4; D not resolved. With 4 bases removed from V and 6 bases from J, the gap between germline ends came to 7 bases. Germline V gene lookup returns CDR1 LGHNA and CDR2 YNFKEQ. This CDR3 has 12 residues. The CDR3: CASSPPGNIQYF. CDR3 coding DNA: TGTGCCAGCAGCCCCCCGGGAAACATTCAGTACTTC.

The rearrangement joins TRBV29-1 to TRBJ2-1, with a possible D match to TRBD2 (6 bases). The CDR3 extends over 16 amino acids. From germline, CDR1 is SQVTM and CDR2 ANQGSEA. Written as DNA, the CDR3 is TGCAGTGGTACGGGCGACCCGGGACTTAGGTACAATGAGCAGTTCTTC. It translates to CSGTGDPGLRYNEQFF.

This chain links TRBV5-1 with TRBJ1-2; the D is unclear. Between the trimmed V and J ends, which lost 4 bases and 4 bases, there was a span of 8 bases. From germline, CDR1 is SGHRS and CDR2 YFSETQ. There are 12 residues in the CDR3. The CDR3, as DNA: TGCGCCAGCAGCACTTCGGGCTATGGCTACACCTTC. Translated: CASSTSGYGYTF.

This clone was seen a handful of times. The chain has TRBV4-1 and TRBJ1-4; D uncertain. CDR1 is MGHRA, CDR2 YSYEKL, per germline. The CDR3 length is 15 residues. With 1 base removed from V and 8 bases from J, the gap between germline ends came to 14 bases. This CDR3 is CASSQGGALSEKLFF. The DNA for the CDR3 is TGCGCCAGCAGCCAAGGAGGAGCGTTATCGGAAAAACTGTTTTTT.